These 10 T cell receptor beta chains originate from one sample sequenced in a study of blood T cell repertoires in COVID-19. The data were produced by immunoSEQ multiplex PCR, yet TCRdb's version contains in-frame clones alone and is incomplete. The sample shows roughly 200,000 clones, more than 70% of them seen only once. The sequenced sample was peripheral blood. Receptors were obtained from a man aged 35-49 years with active or convalescent COVID-19.

The V and J genes are TRBV28 and TRBJ2-3; TRBD2 matches 10 bases. V lost 5 bases, J lost 2 bases, and 7 bases stayed unmatched. This CDR3 has 16 amino acids. Germline-derived CDR1 and CDR2 are MDHEN and SYDVKM. CDR3 residues: CASSTSSGGHTDTQYF. The CDR3, as DNA: TGTGCCAGCAGTACCTCTAGCGGGGGCCACACAGATACGCAGTATTTT.

The chain joins TRBV25-1 to TRBJ1-1; D is undetermined. CDR3 length equals 11 residues. Trimming removed 4 bases from V and 6 bases from J, with 6 bases in between. The V gene's germline CDR1 is MGHDK and CDR2 SYGVNS. The chain's CDR3 is CASSGFAEAFF. CDR3 nucleotide sequence: TGTGCCAGCAGTGGTTTCGCTGAAGCTTTCTTT.

The V call is TRBV6-4, the J call TRBJ2-1, with TRBD2 matching 13 bases. Germline V lookup: CDR1 MRHNA, CDR2 SNTAGT. This CDR3 region has 14 residues. V lost 4 bases, J lost 8 bases, and 2 bases stayed unmatched. CDR3: CASSGLAGGHEQFF. DNA for the CDR3: TGTGCCAGCAGTGGACTAGCGGGGGGCCATGAGCAGTTCTTC.

The chain uses TRBV7-9 and TRBJ1-3; TRBD1 matches at 7 bases. This CDR3 spans 16 amino acids. Per the germline V gene, CDR1 is SEHNR and CDR2 is FQNEAQ (reference sequence). With 4 bases clipped from V and 2 bases from J, the junction kept 8 bases outside the gene matches. The CDR3 loop reads CASSSGGQRAGNTIYF. CDR3 DNA sequence: TGTGCCAGCAGCTCAGGGGGACAGAGGGCTGGAAACACCATATATTTT.

The V and J genes are TRBV9 and TRBJ1-5, with D unclear. This CDR3 has 14 amino acids. The V end was cut by 0 bases, the J end by 3 bases, with 7 bases between. Looked up from germline, CDR1 is SGDLS and CDR2 is YYNGEE. The CDR3 nucleotides read TGTGCCAGCAGCGTAGGAGGGCACAATCAGCCCCAGCATTTT. This encodes CASSVGGHNQPQHF.

The gene calls are TRBV12-3 or TRBV12-4 and TRBJ2-3; maybe TRBD2 (5 bases). CDR3 length: 12 residues. Deletions cut 5 bases from V and 5 bases from J, with 8 bases between. CDR3 amino acids: CASSPGLDTQYF. The DNA for the CDR3 is TGTGCCAGCAGTCCCGGACTAGATACGCAGTATTTT.

The chain links TRBV29-1 to TRBJ2-7, with a weak D call TRBD1 (6 bases). V shed 4 bases and J shed 3 bases, with 13 bases lying between them. Germline CDR1 and CDR2: SQVTM and ANQGSEA. This CDR3 spans 13 amino acids. The chain's CDR3 is CSVAVGTLYEQYF. The CDR3 DNA follows: TGCAGCGTTGCGGTGGGGACACTCTACGAGCAGTACTTC.

The chain employs TRBV20-1 and TRBJ2-5; D remains unclear. The CDR3 extends over 13 amino acids. Trimming shortened V by 3 bases and J by 2 bases, and 10 bases separated the two germline ends. Germline V gives CDR1 DFQATT, CDR2 SNEGSKA (reference sequence). CDR3 coding DNA: TGCAGTGCTAGTGGTCTACCTCAAGAGACCCAGTACTTC. Its protein is CSASGLPQETQYF.

V and J are TRBV28 and TRBJ1-1, with 8 bases that match TRBD1. This CDR3 has 14 amino acids. V dropped 5 bases and J dropped 9; count of bases not matched to a gene: 11. Germline CDR1 and CDR2: MDHEN and SYDVKM. In DNA, the CDR3 is TGTGCCAGCAGTAATCTTCAGGGGGCCTCTAAAGCTTTCTTT. Translation gives CASSNLQGASKAFF.

This sequence joins TRBV21-1 and TRBJ1-3; TRBD1, as called in the table, went unchecked against the DNA. TRBV21-1 is shown as a pseudogene. The CDR3 has 16 residues. This CDR3 is CASSRGQGLGGNTIYF. Here the CDR3 DNA reads TGTGCCAGCAGCAGAGGACAGGGTTTGGGTGGAAACACCATATATTTT.